What follows are 19 T cell receptor beta chains derived from one specimen sequenced in a study of early T cells in non-severe SARS-CoV-2 infection. Via MiXCR, TCRdb re-called the 5' RACE reads, giving one row per CDR3 protein. The sample contains roughly 63,000 distinct CDR3 sequences, 10% to 15% of which appear only once. Sequenced sample: whole blood. All receptors come from an adult who was a healthcare worker with PCR-confirmed SARS-CoV-2 infection or an uninfected control (not recorded which).

In this sample, this clonotype turned up many times. The rearrangement uses TRBV5-1 and TRBJ2-3; TRBD1 might be the D (6 bases). The V gene lost 4 bases and the J gene lost 3 bases, with 12 bases spanning the gap. CDR3 length: 14 amino acids. The germline V gene has CDR1 SGHRS and CDR2 YFSETQ. The DNA for the CDR3 is TGCGCCAGCAGCGTACGGACAGAAACAGATACGCAGTATTTT. Translated, it gives CASSVRTETDTQYF.

This clonotype appeared many times. The chain carries TRBV30 and TRBJ1-1; 7 bases are shared with TRBD1. V gave up 5 bases and J gave up 2 bases; unmatched junction bases: 8. The CDR3 consists of 14 residues. CDR1 and CDR2 (germline): GTSNPN, SVGIG (reference sequence). CDR3 residues: CAWVTHRGNTEAFF. The CDR3, as DNA: TGTGCCTGGGTAACTCACAGGGGAAACACTGAAGCTTTCTTT.

This clonotype was seen more than once but under ten times. The V gene is TRBV6-2 or TRBV6-3, the J gene TRBJ2-7, with D hard to call. This CDR3 has 11 amino acids. The germline V gene has CDR1 MNHEY and CDR2 SVGEGT. Deletions cut 11 bases from V and 9 bases from J, with 17 bases between. The CDR3 reads CASSPRVVQYF. The CDR3 nucleotides are TGTGCCTCCAGCCCCCGGGTTGTGCAGTACTTC.

This clonotype was recorded many times. J is TRBJ2-5 and V is TRBV3-1; 10 positions agree with TRBD1. This CDR3 spans 15 amino acids. Germline values: CDR1 LGHDT, CDR2 YNNKEL (reference sequence). The trim removed 5 bases at V and 4 bases at J, leaving 7 bases unmatched. DNA of the CDR3: TGTGCCAGCAGCTCGACCGGGACAGGGGTAGAGACCCAGTACTTC. Its protein is CASSSTGTGVETQYF.

The chain has TRBV6-5 and TRBJ2-7; TRBD1 might be the D (5 bases). Germline values: CDR1 MNHEY, CDR2 SVGAGI. This CDR3 region has 14 residues. Trimming removed 0 bases from V and 7 bases from J, with 13 bases in between. In nucleotides, the CDR3 is TGTGCCAGCAGTTACTCGGTCCCAGGGCTTGAGCAGTACTTC. Protein product: CASSYSVPGLEQYF.

This clonotype was detected only a few times. CDR3: CASSVSGANSPLHF. DNA for the CDR3: TGTGCCAGCAGCGTATCAGGGGCTAATTCACCCCTCCACTTT. The V and J genes are TRBV9 and TRBJ1-6, with D possibly TRBD1 on 6 matching bases. V lost 1 base and J 6 bases, leaving 8 bases between the germline ends. The CDR3 loop spans 14 amino acids. Germline V lookup: CDR1 SGDLS, CDR2 YYNGEE.

This clonotype has ten or more counts. The rearrangement uses TRBV27 and TRBJ2-3; D uncertain. V lost 6 bases and J lost 0, with 16 bases in between. This CDR3 is 16 amino acids long. CDR1 and CDR2 from the germline V gene are MNHEY and SMNVEV (reference sequence). The CDR3 loop is CASSPISLTSTDTQYF. Here the CDR3 DNA reads TGTGCCAGCAGCCCGATATCCCTTACGAGCACAGATACGCAGTATTTT.

This clonotype was seen repeatedly, ten times or more. V usage is TRBV6-1 and J usage is TRBJ2-7, with TRBD1 matching over 10 bases. V lost 3 bases to trimming and J lost 3 bases; unmatched junction nucleotides: 5. This CDR3 spans 15 amino acids. Germline V gene sequence: CDR1 MNHNS, CDR2 SASEGT. CDR3 DNA: TGTGCCAGCAGTGAGGGAGGGACAGGGGTCTACGAGCAGTACTTC. Its protein product is CASSEGGTGVYEQYF.

The rearrangement links TRBV29-1 to TRBJ2-1; tentative D call: TRBD1 (6 bases). Germline-derived CDR1 and CDR2 are SQVTM and ANQGSEA. The V and J ends lost 6 bases and 10 bases respectively, with 22 bases between them. The CDR3 spans 14 residues. The CDR3 sequence: CSVQRGTFAREQFF. CDR3 nucleotides: TGCAGCGTCCAGCGAGGGACATTCGCAAGGGAGCAGTTCTTC.

A word on this clonotype: A much bigger clone sits one base away, suggesting this may be a read error. The gene calls are TRBV19 and TRBJ2-7, with a weak D call TRBD2 (5 bases). This CDR3 contains 11 residues. V was cut by 9 bases and J by 5 bases, with 11 bases left in between. In germline, CDR1 is LNHDA, CDR2 SQIVND (reference sequence). The CDR3 reads CASQDGDEQYF. The CDR3, as DNA: TGTGCCAGCCAAGACGGGGACGAGCAGTACTTC.

The chain employs TRBV18 and TRBJ1-1; D unclear. This CDR3 contains 14 residues. V gave up 3 bases and J gave up 0 bases, with 8 bases separating them. The germline CDR1 and CDR2 sequences are KGHSH and LQKENI. CDR3 in DNA: TGTGCCAGCTCACCCCCCCGACTGAACACTGAAGCTTTCTTT. As protein: CASSPPRLNTEAFF.

At least ten counts were recorded for this clonotype. This CDR3 reads CASSLQGIGNTEAFF. In DNA, the CDR3 is TGTGCCAGCAGCCTACAGGGGATTGGGAACACTGAAGCTTTCTTT. The chain combines TRBV7-2 with TRBJ1-1; 7 nucleotides line up with TRBD1. J gave up 1 base and V 5 bases, and 7 bases lay outside the gene matches. The CDR3 runs to 15 residues. The germline V gene has CDR1 SGHTA and CDR2 FQGNSA. Based on the CDR3 plus reference TRBV7-2 and TRBJ1-1, the full variable domain is GAGVSQSPSNKVTEKGKDVELRCDPISGHTALYWYRQSLGQGLEFLIYFQGNSAPDKSGLPSDRFSAERTGGSVSTLTIQRTQQEDSAVYLCASSLQGIGNTEAFFGQGTRLTVV.

This clonotype was observed many times. V and J are TRBV27 and TRBJ2-7; D perhaps matches TRBD1 (5 bases). CDR1 and CDR2 from the germline V gene are MNHEY and SMNVEV (reference sequence). This CDR3 has 16 amino acids. Trimming removed 4 bases at V and 5 bases at J, with 21 bases between. This CDR3 is CASSSPSGREVDEQYF. CDR3 sequence (DNA): TGTGCCAGCAGTTCCCCGTCGGGCAGGGAAGTAGACGAGCAGTACTTC.

This clonotype was recorded only once. Being one base from a much bigger clone, this may be a read error. This rearrangement joins TRBV7-2 to TRBJ2-1, with D tentatively TRBD1 or TRBD2 (5 bases each). This CDR3 contains 15 residues. Germline CDR1 is SGHTA and CDR2 is FQGNSA. V lost 0 bases to trimming and J lost 4 bases, with 10 bases between them. The CDR3 reads CASSLARDLYNEQFF. The CDR3 region has the DNA TGTGCCAGCAGCTTAGCCCGGGACCTTTACAATGAGCAGTTCTTC.

The chain employs TRBV3-1 and TRBJ2-2, with D possibly being TRBD1 (5 bases). The CDR3 totals 15 residues. V lost 6 bases and J lost 5, with 16 bases in between. CDR1 is LGHDT and CDR2 is YNNKEL in the germline V gene (reference sequence). For the CDR3, the DNA is TGTGCCAGCAGAGCTCTCCCGACAGCGACCGGGGAGCTGTTTTTT. Protein sequence: CASRALPTATGELFF.

This clonotype was detected ten times or more. This chain connects TRBV27 to TRBJ2-1, with D perhaps given as TRBD1 or TRBD2 (5 bases each). Trimming removed 6 bases at V and 1 base at J, with 13 bases between. CDR3 length: 15 amino acids. Germline loops: CDR1 MNHEY, CDR2 SMNVEV (reference sequence). The CDR3 sequence is CASSREMGSYNEQFF. In DNA form, the CDR3 reads TGTGCCAGCAGCAGGGAGATGGGATCCTACAATGAGCAGTTCTTC.

This clonotype was seen only a few times. This chain uses TRBV11-2 with TRBJ2-7; 10 bases are shared with TRBD2. Losses at the gene ends were 0 bases for V and 7 bases for J; bases not matched to a gene: 6. This CDR3 comprises 15 residues. Germline V lookup: CDR1 SGHAT, CDR2 FQNNGV. The CDR3: CASSLDTSGVVEQYF. CDR3 bases: TGTGCCAGCAGCTTAGATACTAGCGGGGTGGTTGAGCAGTACTTC.

The chain employs TRBV20-1 and TRBJ1-2; D may be TRBD1 (6 bases). Germline values: CDR1 DFQATT, CDR2 SNEGSKA (reference sequence). With 0 bases removed from V and 5 bases from J, the gap between germline ends came to 19 bases. This CDR3 region has 16 residues. The CDR3, as DNA: TGCAGTGCTAGAGATTTTCAGGGCGCAGGGGATTATGGCTACACCTTC. Its translation: CSARDFQGAGDYGYTF.

This clonotype was counted between two and nine times. The V call is TRBV12-5, the J call TRBJ2-7, with D maybe TRBD1 (6 bases). V was trimmed by 7 bases and J by 1 base, leaving 11 bases between them. This CDR3 has 13 amino acids. CDR1 and CDR2 (germline): LGHNT, FRNRAP. CDR3 sequence reads: CASAPDRSYEQYF. CDR3 DNA: TGTGCTAGTGCCCCAGACAGGTCCTACGAGCAGTACTTC.